The 14 T cell receptor beta chains below all came from one sample that was sequenced in a study of control samples from healthy donors and cancer patients. Clones were read by immunoSEQ multiplex PCR, and TCRdb kept only the in-frame ones, dropping some. The repertoire consists of roughly 120,000 clones, with approximately 91% occurring once and the leading ten covering roughly 3.2%. Material: blood. These receptors all stem from a man in his fifties or sixties in good health.

This chain connects TRBV3-1 (or the pseudogene TRBV3-2) to TRBJ1-1, with 7 bases fitting TRBD1. This CDR3 is built from 14 residues. Per germline, CDR1 LGHDT and CDR2 YNNKEL (reference sequence). After removal of 7 bases from V and 1 base from J, the junction contained 6 bases not matched to a gene. CDR3 bases: TGTGCCAGCACCGGCAGGGGGACGAACACTGAAGCTTTCTTT. Its translation is CASTGRGTNTEAFF.

The chain joins TRBV18 to TRBJ2-2; the D gene is possibly TRBD1 (6 bases). Trimming took off 2 bases at V and 0 bases at J, with 7 bases between the two ends. The germline gives CDR1 KGHSH, CDR2 LQKENI. The CDR3 spans 15 residues. The CDR3 is CASSPYRANTGELFF. CDR3 in DNA: TGTGCCAGCTCACCATACAGGGCGAACACCGGGGAGCTGTTTTTT.

The CDR3 protein is CASSFRGRPNQPQHF. DNA for the CDR3: TGTGCCAGCAGTTTCCGGGGTCGGCCGAATCAGCCCCAGCATTTT. The rearrangement links TRBV27 to TRBJ1-5; D unclear. V was pared by 3 bases and J by 4 bases, with 13 bases between. This CDR3 contains 15 residues. Germline lookup yields CDR1 MNHEY and CDR2 SMNVEV (reference sequence).

CDR3 DNA sequence: TGTGCCAGCAACCTCAGGGGGCTCGGTGAAGCTTTCTTT. It codes for CASNLRGLGEAFF. The chain employs TRBV6-5 and TRBJ1-1, with TRBD1 identical over 8 bases. The CDR3 runs to 13 residues. Germline V gene lookup returns CDR1 MNHEY and CDR2 SVGAGI. J lost 7 bases, V lost 7 bases, and 8 bases had no gene match.

This chain links TRBV19 with TRBJ2-5; D remains unclear. The CDR3 has 15 residues. Trimming cost V 3 bases and J 1 base, with 12 bases left between them. Looked up from germline, CDR1 is LNHDA and CDR2 is SQIVND (reference sequence). DNA for the CDR3: TGTGCCAGTAGTATCGGTGGGGTCATCCAAGAGACCCAGTACTTC. It specifies CASSIGGVIQETQYF.

This clone was detected once. The chain combines TRBV12-5 with TRBJ1-5; D may be TRBD1 (6 bases). Germline V lookup: CDR1 LGHNT, CDR2 FRNRAP. This CDR3 comprises 19 residues. V was cut by 0 bases and J by 2 bases, with 20 bases left in between. The DNA of the CDR3 is TGTGCTAGTGGTTTGGTACTGGTGGAGGGCAGGGGTGGCAATCAGCCCCAGCATTTT. It translates to CASGLVLVEGRGGNQPQHF.

The chain employs TRBV7-8 and TRBJ1-6; maybe TRBD1 (6 bases). Germline CDR1 SGHVS, CDR2 FQNEAQ. V gave up 5 bases and J gave up 7 bases, with 15 bases separating them. The CDR3 consists of 15 residues. CDR3 coding DNA: TGTGCCAGCAGCCTCGGGGGGACACTGAATTCACCCCTCCACTTT. As protein: CASSLGGTLNSPLHF.

The chain has TRBV6-5 and TRBJ2-5; the match to TRBD2 covers 8 bases. This CDR3 contains 13 residues. Germline V gene lookup returns CDR1 MNHEY and CDR2 SVGAGI. The J segment lost 4 bases and the V segment lost 5 bases, leaving 3 bases of the junction unmatched. DNA for the CDR3: TGTGCCAGCAGTCGGGGGGGGTCAGAGACCCAGTACTTC. It is translated as CASSRGGSETQYF.

The chain has TRBV9 and TRBJ2-6, with D uncertain. Per germline, CDR1 SGDLS and CDR2 YYNGEE. The CDR3 is 15 amino acids. Trimming stripped 4 bases from V and 0 bases from J, with 8 bases between. The CDR3 DNA follows: TGTGCCAGCAGCCTCGGATTCTCTGGGGCCAACGTCCTGACTTTC. Its translation is CASSLGFSGANVLTF.

This chain joins TRBV6-1 and TRBJ1-2; D is undetermined. From germline, CDR1 is MNHNS and CDR2 SASEGT. This CDR3 is built from 12 residues. V lost 3 bases and J 2 bases, leaving 4 bases between the germline ends. CDR3 amino acids: CASSDSNYGYTF. The CDR3 nucleotides read TGTGCCAGCAGTGACAGCAACTATGGCTACACCTTC.

The chain is built from TRBV4-1 and TRBJ1-2; TRBD1 agrees at 9 bases. The CDR3 covers 15 residues. Trimming at V came to 1 base and at J to 3 bases, leaving 3 bases not matched to a gene. CDR1 and CDR2 (germline): MGHRA, YSYEKL. The chain's CDR3 is CASSQVQGAYYGYTF. The CDR3 DNA sequence: TGCGCCAGCAGCCAAGTACAGGGGGCTTACTATGGCTACACCTTC.

This chain links TRBV9 with TRBJ2-2, with D uncertain. This CDR3 contains 12 residues. The ends were cut back, 0 bases at V and 11 bases at J, with 8 bases in the middle. Germline CDR1 and CDR2: SGDLS and YYNGEE. The CDR3 loop reads CASSVGSHELFF. The CDR3 DNA reads TGTGCCAGCAGCGTAGGTTCGCACGAGCTGTTTTTT.

The V call is TRBV19, the J call TRBJ2-3, with 7 bases fitting TRBD2. The J segment lost 4 bases and the V segment lost 2 bases, leaving 6 bases of the junction unmatched. Germline V CDR1 and CDR2: LNHDA, SQIVND (reference sequence). The CDR3 loop spans 15 amino acids. The CDR3 DNA reads as TGTGCCAGTAGTATATGGGGGGGGAACTCAGATACGCAGTATTTT. This sequence encodes CASSIWGGNSDTQYF.

The chain has TRBV5-1 and TRBJ2-1; TRBD2 matches at 9 bases. CDR3 length equals 16 residues. In germline, CDR1 is SGHRS, CDR2 YFSETQ. J was trimmed by 4 bases and V by 4 bases; bases with no gene match: 9. The CDR3 is CASSAGISGGYNEQFF. CDR3 nucleotides: TGCGCCAGCAGCGCGGGTATTAGCGGGGGATACAATGAGCAGTTCTTC.